A selection of T cell receptor beta chains follows, all from one sample in a study of blood T cell repertoires in COVID-19. Measured with immunoSEQ multiplex PCR; TCRdb has only the in-frame clones, and not every one. The repertoire has approximately 130,000 clones, around 80% of them found once; the top ten carry approximately 11%. The sample taken for sequencing was peripheral blood. The receptors originated from a human donor in a cohort sampled during active COVID-19. The CDR3 runs from the conserved cysteine through the conserved F or W.

V gene,CDR3 protein
TRBV9,CASSVEGTTYGYTF
TRBV9,CASSESIGQGKDEQYF
TRBV2,CASSEEQRSPLHF
TRBV5-1,CASSGGTSGEETQYF
TRBV11-1,CASSLSGAEETQYF
TRBV30,CAWSVKRTQYF
TRBV9,CASSVSTNVLTF
TRBV6-5,CASIVTGAYGYTF
TRBV28,CASRLANYGYTF
TRBV10-2,CASSGQGSTGELFF
TRBV7-8,CASSRHRATEAFF
TRBV5-6,CASSLGLQQETQYF
TRBV14,CASSRRRTEAFF
TRBV18,CASSSLETQYF
TRBV7-2,CASSPRAGRLYF
TRBV5-1,CASSLKAGDTYEQFF
TRBV13,CASSLAGTGDYEQYF
TRBV6-1,CASSEARGISNQPQHF